What follows are 24 T cell receptor beta chains derived from one specimen sequenced in a study of blood T cell repertoires in COVID-19. Repertoires were generated with immunoSEQ multiplex PCR, while TCRdb's copy carries only in-frame clones and drops some. Of approximately 150,000 clones detected, about four fifths appear once; the ten largest clones hold almost 9%. The sequenced sample consisted of peripheral blood. The origin of the receptors is a man aged 25-45 years with COVID-19, enrolled during active disease.

V and J are TRBV4-3 and TRBJ2-3; D is perhaps TRBD2 (6 bases). V lost 4 bases and J lost 2, with 13 bases in between. CDR1 LGHNA and CDR2 YSLEER come from the germline V gene. The CDR3 has 15 amino acids. The CDR3: CASSRRDSDTDTQYF. CDR3 in DNA: TGCGCCAGCAGCCGACGGGACTCCGACACAGATACGCAGTATTTT.

The V gene is TRBV21-1, the J gene TRBJ1-2; the table's D call of TRBD1 was not tested on the DNA. TRBV21-1 is annotated as a pseudogene. The CDR3 has 18 residues. The CDR3 coding sequence is TGTGCCAGCAGCAAAGGGGCGACAGGGGTAGGAACTTCCTATGGCTACACCTTC. Amino acids: CASSKGATGVGTSYGYTF.

The gene calls are TRBV25-1 and TRBJ2-2; 7 bases map to TRBD1. V was clipped by 6 bases and J by 3 bases; unmatched bases: 7. Germline V gene sequence: CDR1 MGHDK, CDR2 SYGVNS. The CDR3 loop spans 15 amino acids. CDR3 sequence (DNA): TGTGCCAGCAGCCAGGGGGATACGGACACCGGGGAGCTGTTTTTT. Protein: CASSQGDTDTGELFF.

The genes are TRBV6-5 and TRBJ2-7, with TRBD2 matching over 7 bases. CDR1 MNHEY and CDR2 SVGAGI come from the germline V gene. The length of the CDR3 is 16 residues. J lost 1 base, V lost 3 bases, and 9 bases had no gene match. CDR3 protein: CASSYRGGDSSYEQYF. The CDR3 nucleotides read TGTGCCAGCAGTTATAGGGGAGGGGATTCATCCTACGAGCAGTACTTC.

In the case of this clone: Compared with germline, one end of the junction differs, possibly owing to a read error. The CDR3 protein is CASSLAGGPLEQYF. In DNA form, the CDR3 reads TGTGCCAGCAGCCTAGCGGGAGGGCCCTTGGAGCAGTACTTC. The V gene is TRBV7-9, the J gene TRBJ2-7, with 12 bases matching TRBD2. CDR3 size: 14 residues. Germline V gives CDR1 SEHNR, CDR2 FQNEAQ (reference sequence).

This chain uses TRBV19 with TRBJ1-2; tentative D call: TRBD1 (5 bases). The germline V gene encodes CDR1 LNHDA and CDR2 SQIVND (reference sequence). V was cut by 3 bases and J by 8 bases, with 13 bases left in between. This CDR3 region has 13 residues. CDR3 nucleotide sequence: TGTGCCAGTAGTATGTCCAGGGCTGACGGCTACACCTTC. Translation: CASSMSRADGYTF.

V gene TRBV6-2 or TRBV6-3 combines with J gene TRBJ2-3; 14 nucleotides line up with TRBD2. With V trimmed by 6 bases and J by 6 bases, 5 bases remained unmatched. The CDR3 length is 15 residues. CDR1 is MNHEY, CDR2 SVGEGT, per germline. The CDR3 sequence: CASSPRLAGGDTQYF. In DNA form, the CDR3 reads TGTGCCAGCAGCCCTCGACTAGCGGGAGGGGATACGCAGTATTTT.

The genes are TRBV11-2 and TRBJ2-1; 11 nucleotides match TRBD2. CDR1 is SGHAT and CDR2 is FQNNGV in the germline V gene. The CDR3 is 15 residues long. After removal of 5 bases from V and 9 bases from J, the junction contained 9 bases not matched to a gene. The CDR3 nucleotides read TGTGCCAGCAGCCCAACTAGCGGGAGTAGGGGTGAGCAGTTCTTC. Translation gives CASSPTSGSRGEQFF.

The rearrangement links TRBV19 to TRBJ2-5, with 7 nucleotides matching TRBD1. The CDR3 has 16 amino acids. Germline trimming cut 4 bases from V and 4 bases from J; bases unmatched to any gene: 12. The germline V gene has CDR1 LNHDA and CDR2 SQIVND (reference sequence). Here the CDR3 reads CASSTYSRDSTETQYF. CDR3 DNA sequence: TGTGCCAGTAGTACCTACTCCAGGGACAGTACAGAGACCCAGTACTTC.

The genes are TRBV30 and TRBJ1-5, with TRBD1 as a possible D gene (6 bases). The V end was cut by 2 bases, the J end by 5 bases, with 10 bases between. The CDR3 contains 13 residues. Looked up from germline, CDR1 is GTSNPN and CDR2 is SVGIG (reference sequence). CDR3 sequence reads: CAWSTGWDQPQHF. The CDR3 DNA follows: TGTGCCTGGAGTACAGGGTGGGATCAGCCCCAGCATTTT.

The V call is TRBV5-6, the J call TRBJ1-3, with a weak D call TRBD1 (6 bases). The CDR3 runs to 16 residues. V lost 0 bases and J 0 bases, leaving 10 bases between the germline ends. Germline loops: CDR1 SGHDT, CDR2 YYEEEE. The CDR3 here is CASSLAGHHSGNTIYF. CDR3 bases: TGTGCCAGCAGCTTGGCGGGACACCACTCTGGAAACACCATATATTTT.

The V call is TRBV5-4, the J call TRBJ1-3; tentatively, D is TRBD1 (6 bases). The germline gives CDR1 SGHNT, CDR2 YYREEE (reference sequence). V was shortened by 0 bases and J by 0 bases, with 13 bases between the two germline ends. The length of the CDR3 is 17 residues. CDR3: CASSLGVTGSSGNTIYF. DNA for the CDR3: TGTGCCAGCAGCTTGGGCGTCACAGGGAGCTCTGGAAACACCATATATTTT.

The V gene is TRBV29-1, the J gene TRBJ2-1; a weak D match, TRBD1 (6 bases). V was shortened by 7 bases and J by 9 bases, with 16 bases between the two germline ends. Germline assignment: CDR1 SQVTM and CDR2 ANQGSEA. The CDR3 is 12 residues long. The CDR3 spells CSAGSARGEQFF. Written as DNA, the CDR3 is TGCAGCGCGGGATCCGCCAGGGGTGAGCAGTTCTTC.

This clone was counted a few times. The chain carries TRBV20-1 and TRBJ2-1; D gene uncertain. V was cut by 4 bases and J by 7 bases, with 11 bases left in between. Per germline, CDR1 DFQATT and CDR2 SNEGSKA (reference sequence). This CDR3 is built from 12 residues. CDR3 bases: TGCAGTGCTACTGACGATAGAAATGAGCAGTTCTTC. Amino acids: CSATDDRNEQFF.

Regarding this clone: The sample has other DNA sequences that encode this CDR3 too. The chain employs TRBV19 and TRBJ2-7; 7 bases fit TRBD1. In germline, CDR1 is LNHDA, CDR2 SQIVND (reference sequence). The length of the CDR3 is 14 residues. The J segment lost 2 bases and the V segment lost 1 base, leaving 2 bases of the junction unmatched. The CDR3 DNA follows: TGTGCCAGTAGTATAGGACAGGGTGCCTACGAGCAGTACTTC. It yields the protein CASSIGQGAYEQYF.

The chain is built from TRBV6-5 and TRBJ2-1; maybe TRBD1 (5 bases). Looked up from germline, CDR1 is MNHEY and CDR2 is SVGAGI. Trimming stripped 8 bases from V and 3 bases from J, with 14 bases between. This CDR3 spans 14 amino acids. The CDR3 nucleotides are TGTGCCAGCGTTAAAGGGGATGGCTACAATGAGCAGTTCTTC. Translation: CASVKGDGYNEQFF.

V is TRBV29-1 and J is TRBJ2-7; 7 bases fit TRBD1. Germline V lookup: CDR1 SQVTM, CDR2 ANQGSEA. Trimming at V came to 7 bases and at J to 0 bases, leaving 9 bases not matched to a gene. CDR3 length: 14 amino acids. The CDR3 sequence is CSASGQESSYEQYF. Here the CDR3 DNA reads TGCAGCGCCTCCGGACAGGAGAGCTCCTACGAGCAGTACTTC.

V usage is TRBV10-3 and J usage is TRBJ2-1; TRBD2 agrees at 9 bases. The germline gives CDR1 ENHRY, CDR2 SYGVKD. This CDR3 spans 18 amino acids. V dropped 3 bases and J dropped 2; count of bases not matched to a gene: 11. This CDR3 reads CAISDRLAEVKAYNEQFF. CDR3 in DNA: TGTGCCATCAGTGATCGACTAGCGGAAGTAAAGGCCTACAATGAGCAGTTCTTC.

The chain uses TRBV3-1 (or the pseudogene TRBV3-2) and TRBJ2-7; D remains unclear. The V end was cut by 1 base, the J end by 5 bases, with 9 bases between. CDR3 length equals 13 residues. Per germline, CDR1 LGHDT and CDR2 YNNKEL (reference sequence). The CDR3 DNA reads as TGTGCCAGCAGCCAAGGAGACAAGAACGAGCAGTACTTC. Protein: CASSQGDKNEQYF.

The J gene is TRBJ2-1, the V gene TRBV11-3, with a weak D call TRBD2 (6 bases). This CDR3 is built from 15 residues. Germline V gene sequence: CDR1 SGHNT, CDR2 YENEEA. The ends were cut back, 1 base at V and 4 bases at J, with 11 bases in the middle. The CDR3 spells CASSLGRGDYNEQFF. CDR3 nucleotides: TGTGCCAGCAGCTTAGGCCGCGGGGATTACAATGAGCAGTTCTTC.

The CDR3 region is CAISETSGSWQYF. CDR3 in DNA: TGTGCCATCAGTGAAACTAGCGGGAGTTGGCAGTACTTC. The chain is built from TRBV10-3 and TRBJ2-7, with 11 bases aligning to TRBD2. Germline V lookup: CDR1 ENHRY, CDR2 SYGVKD. The CDR3 is made up of 13 amino acids. The V segment lost 3 bases and the J segment 9 bases; nucleotides outside the gene matches: 4.

This chain connects TRBV19 to TRBJ2-3, with D maybe TRBD1 (6 bases). Per germline, CDR1 LNHDA and CDR2 SQIVND (reference sequence). Trimming cost V 5 bases and J 6 bases, with 12 bases left between them. The CDR3 has 13 residues. This chain's CDR3 is CASSFGQSDTQYF. The CDR3, as DNA: TGTGCCAGTAGTTTTGGACAGTCGGATACGCAGTATTTT.

A few counts support this clone. CDR3 sequence: CASSFDGLASGPLYNEQFF. The CDR3 DNA follows: TGTGCCAGCAGCTTTGACGGCCTAGCCTCCGGCCCGCTTTACAATGAGCAGTTCTTC. The chain carries TRBV11-2 and TRBJ2-1, with a weak D call TRBD2 (5 bases). Germline values: CDR1 SGHAT, CDR2 FQNNGV. V lost 3 bases to trimming and J lost 4 bases, with 25 bases between them. This CDR3 is built from 19 residues.

The V gene is TRBV13, the J gene TRBJ2-7, with TRBD1 matching over 9 bases. The ends lost 7 bases at V and 4 bases at J; junction bases unmatched: 11. CDR3 length equals 15 residues. From germline, CDR1 is PRHDT and CDR2 FYEKMQ (reference sequence). The CDR3 protein is CASTLTGQGGYEQYF. CDR3 DNA: TGTGCCAGCACCCTGACGGGACAGGGTGGGTACGAGCAGTACTTC.